The T cell receptor beta chain described here comes from a study of cytomegalovirus exposure and HLA in healthy donors. Germline assignment: CDR1 SGHDT and CDR2 YYEEEE. This CDR3 comprises 15 residues. V shed 3 bases, J shed 8 bases, and the junction held 8 bases outside the gene matches. TCRdb's copy holds only in-frame clones and misses some; the assay was immunoSEQ multiplex PCR. The sample has about 120,000 clones, around 90% seen once; the top ten hold roughly 2%. It was the approximately 110-subject validation cohort, separate from the approximately 680-subject first cohort, to which the donors belonged.

Specimen: PBMCs. V gene TRBV5-6 combines with J gene TRBJ2-1, with 10 bases matching TRBD1. This clonotype originated in a young woman in good health and CMV-seronegative. The CDR3 spells CASSWGAGTGDEQFF. For the CDR3, the DNA is TGTGCCAGCAGCTGGGGGGCCGGGACAGGGGATGAGCAGTTCTTC.